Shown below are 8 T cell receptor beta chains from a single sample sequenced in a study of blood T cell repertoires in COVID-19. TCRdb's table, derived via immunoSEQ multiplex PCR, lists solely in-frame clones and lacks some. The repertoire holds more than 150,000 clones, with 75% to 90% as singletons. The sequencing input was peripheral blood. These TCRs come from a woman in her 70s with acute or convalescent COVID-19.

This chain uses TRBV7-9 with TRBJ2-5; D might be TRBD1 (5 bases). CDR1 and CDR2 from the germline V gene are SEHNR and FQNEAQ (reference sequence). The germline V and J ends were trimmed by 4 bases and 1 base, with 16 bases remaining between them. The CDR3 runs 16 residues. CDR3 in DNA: TGTGCCAGCAGCTCAAGAAAGCCAGGGATCCAAGAGACCCAGTACTTC. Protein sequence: CASSSRKPGIQETQYF.

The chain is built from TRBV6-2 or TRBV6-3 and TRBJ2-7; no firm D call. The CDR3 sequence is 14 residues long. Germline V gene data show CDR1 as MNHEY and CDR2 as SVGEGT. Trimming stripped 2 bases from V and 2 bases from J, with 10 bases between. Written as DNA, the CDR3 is TGTGCCAGCAGTTACCCAACTCTGGCCTACGAGCAGTACTTC. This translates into CASSYPTLAYEQYF.

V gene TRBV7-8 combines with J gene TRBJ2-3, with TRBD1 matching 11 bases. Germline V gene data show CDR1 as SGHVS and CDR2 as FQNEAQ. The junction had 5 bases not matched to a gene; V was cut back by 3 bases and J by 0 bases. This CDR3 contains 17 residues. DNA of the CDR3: TGTGCCAGCAGCTTCAGGGACAGGGGGTTTAGCACAGATACGCAGTATTTT. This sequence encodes CASSFRDRGFSTDTQYF.

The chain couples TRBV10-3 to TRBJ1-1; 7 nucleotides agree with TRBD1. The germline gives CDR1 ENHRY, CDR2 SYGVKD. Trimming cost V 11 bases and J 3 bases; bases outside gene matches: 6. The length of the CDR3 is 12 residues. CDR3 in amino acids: CAVTRGDTEAFF. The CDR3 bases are TGTGCCGTAACCAGGGGGGACACTGAAGCTTTCTTT.

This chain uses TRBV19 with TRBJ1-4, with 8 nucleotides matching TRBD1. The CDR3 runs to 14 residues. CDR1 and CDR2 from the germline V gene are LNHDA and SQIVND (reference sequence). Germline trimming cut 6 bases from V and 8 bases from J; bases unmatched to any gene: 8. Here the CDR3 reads CASSGTGLREKLFF. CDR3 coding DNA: TGTGCCAGTAGCGGGACAGGTTTGAGGGAAAAACTGTTTTTT. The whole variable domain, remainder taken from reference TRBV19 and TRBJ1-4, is DGGITQSPKYLFRKEGQNVTLSCEQNLNHDAMYWYRQDPGQGLRLIYYSQIVNDFQKGDIAEGYSVSREKKESFPLTVTSAQKNPTAFYLCASSGTGLREKLFFGSGTQLSVL.

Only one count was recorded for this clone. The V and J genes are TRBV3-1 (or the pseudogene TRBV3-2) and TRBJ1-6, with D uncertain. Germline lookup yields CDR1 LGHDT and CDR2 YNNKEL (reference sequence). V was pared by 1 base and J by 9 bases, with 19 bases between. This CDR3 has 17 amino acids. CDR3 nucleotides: TGTGCCAGCAGCCAAGTTGTACCCTACCGGTGCTTTTCACCCCTCCACTTT. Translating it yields CASSQVVPYRCFSPLHF.

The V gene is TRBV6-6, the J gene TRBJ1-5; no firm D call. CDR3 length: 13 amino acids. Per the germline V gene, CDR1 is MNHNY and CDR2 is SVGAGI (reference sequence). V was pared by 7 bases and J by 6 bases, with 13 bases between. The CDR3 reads CASMSREGQPQHF. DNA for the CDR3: TGTGCCAGCATGTCCCGGGAGGGTCAGCCCCAGCATTTT.

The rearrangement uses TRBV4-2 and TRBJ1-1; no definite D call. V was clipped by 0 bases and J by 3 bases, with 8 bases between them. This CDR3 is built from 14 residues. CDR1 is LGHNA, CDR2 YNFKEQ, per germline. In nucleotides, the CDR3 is TGTGCCAGCAGCCAAGACGGGAGGGACACTGAAGCTTTCTTT. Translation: CASSQDGRDTEAFF.